This TCR beta chain was sequenced in a study of OX40 agonist ivuxolimab in advanced cancers. Findings and caveats of the study: It was also the case that some nonresponders had low normalized T-cell clonal expansion. No antigen was identified for the clonally expanded peripheral T cells. Clonal expansion was seen in CD4+ and CD8+ blood T cells by week 6 at 0.1 to 3.0 mg/kg.

TCRdb's copy holds only in-frame clones and misses some; the assay was immunoSEQ multiplex PCR. The sample shows tens of thousands of clones, 70% to 90% of them seen only once. The CDR3 runs 13 residues. In germline, CDR1 is SNHLY, CDR2 FYNNEI. V lost 4 bases to trimming and J lost 4 bases, with 8 bases between them. On this clone itself: Its antigen remains unidentified.

Researchers took blood at baseline, on cycle 4 day 1, and on cycle 7 day 1. The sequence came from an adult with an advanced solid tumor such as melanoma, head and neck, liver or kidney cancer. The sequencing here drew on CD4+ or CD8+ T cells sorted from blood, taken in a trial of the OX40 agonist ivuxolimab. The chain employs TRBV2 and TRBJ1-5; D may be TRBD1 (5 bases). The CDR3 DNA reads as TGTGCCAGCAGTGGATCAGGGAATCAGCCCCAGCATTTT. Its protein product is CASSGSGNQPQHF.